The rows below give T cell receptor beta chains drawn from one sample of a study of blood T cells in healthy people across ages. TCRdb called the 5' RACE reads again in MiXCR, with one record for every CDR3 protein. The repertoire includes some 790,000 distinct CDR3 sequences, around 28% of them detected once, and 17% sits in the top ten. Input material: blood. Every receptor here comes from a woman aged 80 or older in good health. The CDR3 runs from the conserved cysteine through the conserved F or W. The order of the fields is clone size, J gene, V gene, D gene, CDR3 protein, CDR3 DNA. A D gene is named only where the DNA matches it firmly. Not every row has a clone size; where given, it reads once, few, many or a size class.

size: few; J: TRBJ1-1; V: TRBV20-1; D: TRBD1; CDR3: CSARDSTGQNTEAFF; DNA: TGCAGTGCTAGAGACTCGACAGGGCAGAACACTGAAGCTTTCTTT
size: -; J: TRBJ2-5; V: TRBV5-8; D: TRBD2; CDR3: CASSLGGSSGGQETQYF; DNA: TGTGCCAGCAGCTTGGGGGGGTCTAGCGGGGGACAAGAGACCCAGTACTTC
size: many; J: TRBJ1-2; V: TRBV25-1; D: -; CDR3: CASSEAGSGIDGYTF; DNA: TGTGCCAGCAGTGAAGCCGGTTCAGGGATTGATGGCTACACCTTC
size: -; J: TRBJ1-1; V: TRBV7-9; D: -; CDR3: CASSLKVGEAFF; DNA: TGTGCCAGCAGCTTAAAGGTGGGTGAAGCTTTCTTT
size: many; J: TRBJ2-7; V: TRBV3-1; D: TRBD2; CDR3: CASRRTSGVSYEQYF; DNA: TGTGCCAGCAGGCGAACTAGCGGGGTATCCTACGAGCAGTACTTC
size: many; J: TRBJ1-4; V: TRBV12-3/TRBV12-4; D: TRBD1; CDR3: CASSKGQDGGKLFF; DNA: TGTGCCAGCAGTAAAGGACAGGACGGGGGAAAACTGTTTTTT
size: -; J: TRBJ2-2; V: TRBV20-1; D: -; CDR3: CSASGHRVTGELFF; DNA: TGCAGTGCTAGCGGGCACAGGGTCACCGGGGAGCTGTTTTTT
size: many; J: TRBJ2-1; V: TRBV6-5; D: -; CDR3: CASSYSFGGGGGNEQFF; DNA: TGTGCCAGCAGTTACTCCTTTGGCGGGGGAGGGGGTAATGAGCAGTTCTTC
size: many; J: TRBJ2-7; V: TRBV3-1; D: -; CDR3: CASSQGLLREQYF; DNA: TGTGCCAGCAGCCAAGGCTTGCTCCGCGAGCAGTACTTC
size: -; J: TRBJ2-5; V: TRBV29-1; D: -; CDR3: CSVEDGISQETQYF; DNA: TGCAGCGTTGAAGATGGAATTAGCCAAGAGACCCAGTACTTC
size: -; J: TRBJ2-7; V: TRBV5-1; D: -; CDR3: CASRRSSLGDGFYEQYF; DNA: TGCGCCAGCAGACGCAGCAGCTTGGGGGACGGATTCTACGAGCAGTACTTC
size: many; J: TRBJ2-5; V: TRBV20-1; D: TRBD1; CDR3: CSALPLDREKETQYF; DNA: TGCAGTGCTCTTCCCCTGGACAGGGAAAAAGAGACCCAGTACTTC
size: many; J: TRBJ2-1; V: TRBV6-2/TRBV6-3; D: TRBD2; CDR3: CASSLVAGARLRGNEQFF; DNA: TGTGCCAGCAGTTTAGTAGCGGGGGCGCGACTAAGGGGCAATGAGCAGTTCTTC
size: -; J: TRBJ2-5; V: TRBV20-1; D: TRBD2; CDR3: CSARDLRTSGGVKTQYF; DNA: TGCAGTGCTAGAGATCTAAGGACTAGCGGGGGGGTTAAGACCCAGTACTTC
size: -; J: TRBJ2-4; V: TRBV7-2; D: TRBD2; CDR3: CASSLGPLAGGEYF; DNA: TGTGCCAGCAGCTTAGGTCCACTAGCGGGGGGAGAGTACTTC
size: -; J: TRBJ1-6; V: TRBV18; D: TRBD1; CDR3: CASSPGQGSINSPLHF; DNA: TGTGCCAGCTCACCAGGACAGGGATCGATCAATTCACCCCTCCACTTT
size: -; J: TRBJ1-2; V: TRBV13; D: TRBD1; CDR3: CASSPTTGVYGYTF; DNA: TGTGCCAGCAGCCCCACTACAGGGGTCTATGGCTACACCTTC
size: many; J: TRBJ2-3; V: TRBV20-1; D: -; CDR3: CSGRARGGHGTQYF; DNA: TGCAGTGGGAGAGCCCGAGGAGGGCATGGTACGCAGTATTTT
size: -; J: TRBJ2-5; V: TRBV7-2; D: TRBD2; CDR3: CASSLSGLAGGGETQYF; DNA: TGTGCCAGCAGCTTATCGGGACTAGCGGGAGGAGGGGAGACCCAGTACTTC
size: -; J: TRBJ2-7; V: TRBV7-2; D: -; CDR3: CASSLARVGGREQYF; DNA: TGTGCCAGCAGCTTAGCCCGAGTCGGGGGCCGAGAGCAGTACTTC
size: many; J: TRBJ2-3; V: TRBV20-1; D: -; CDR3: CSASRGARTDTQYF; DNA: TGCAGTGCTTCACGGGGGGCCCGCACAGATACGCAGTATTTT
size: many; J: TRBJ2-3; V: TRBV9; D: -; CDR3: CASSVGTFSSKGDTQYF; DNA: TGTGCCAGCAGCGTGGGGACATTTTCGTCGAAGGGAGATACGCAGTATTTT
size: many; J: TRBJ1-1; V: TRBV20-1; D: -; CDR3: CSASADRSTEAFF; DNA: TGCAGTGCTAGCGCTGACAGGTCCACTGAAGCTTTCTTT
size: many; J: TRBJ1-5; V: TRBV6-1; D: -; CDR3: CASSVGTGSNQPQHF; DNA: TGTGCCAGCAGTGTCGGGACGGGTAGCAATCAGCCCCAGCATTTT
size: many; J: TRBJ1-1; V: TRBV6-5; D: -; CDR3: CASSYSRQSSNTEAFF; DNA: TGTGCCAGCAGTTACTCGAGGCAGAGCTCGAACACTGAAGCTTTCTTT
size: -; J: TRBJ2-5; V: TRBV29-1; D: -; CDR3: CSGLTSTEEQYF; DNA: TGCAGCGGACTAACCTCTACGGAGGAGCAGTACTTC
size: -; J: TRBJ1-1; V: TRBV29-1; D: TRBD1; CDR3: CSVEGGQGDTEAFF; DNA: TGCAGCGTTGAAGGGGGGCAGGGGGACACTGAAGCTTTCTTT
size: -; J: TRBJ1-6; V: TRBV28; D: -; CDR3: CASSSPPGFAYNSPLHF; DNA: TGTGCCAGCAGTTCCCCCCCAGGTTTTGCCTATAATTCACCCCTCCACTTT
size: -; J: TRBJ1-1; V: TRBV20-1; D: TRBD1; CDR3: CSARALFSGGRTEAFF; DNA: TGCAGTGCTAGAGCCCTGTTTTCAGGGGGCCGGACTGAAGCTTTCTTT
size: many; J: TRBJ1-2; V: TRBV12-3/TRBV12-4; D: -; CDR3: CASSLAGGGRGYGYTF; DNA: TGTGCCAGCAGTTTAGCCGGCGGGGGAAGGGGCTATGGCTACACCTTC
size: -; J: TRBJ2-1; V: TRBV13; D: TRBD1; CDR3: CASSTRTGPSSYNEQFF; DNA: TGTGCCAGCAGCACTCGGACAGGACCAAGCTCCTACAATGAGCAGTTCTTC
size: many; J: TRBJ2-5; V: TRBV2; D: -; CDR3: CASSDQGLVQETQYF; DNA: TGTGCCAGCAGTGATCAGGGTCTGGTCCAAGAGACCCAGTACTTC
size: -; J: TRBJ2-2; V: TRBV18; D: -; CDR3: CASSLPTRMNTGELFF; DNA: TGTGCCAGCTCACTTCCCACCAGAATGAACACCGGGGAGCTGTTTTTT
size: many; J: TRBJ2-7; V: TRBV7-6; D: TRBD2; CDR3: CASSLGTSGGLEQYF; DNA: TGTGCCAGCAGCTTGGGGACTAGCGGGGGGTTAGAGCAGTACTTC
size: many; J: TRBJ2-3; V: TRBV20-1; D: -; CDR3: CSALVHTQYF; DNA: TGCAGCGCCCTTGTACATACGCAGTATTTT
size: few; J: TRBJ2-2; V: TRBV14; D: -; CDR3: CASSRGGGPNTGELFF; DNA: TGTGCCAGCAGCCGGGGGGGCGGACCTAACACCGGGGAGCTGTTTTTT
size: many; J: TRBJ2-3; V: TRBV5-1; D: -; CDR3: CASALGGTQYF; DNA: TGCGCCAGCGCCCTGGGGGGTACGCAGTATTTT
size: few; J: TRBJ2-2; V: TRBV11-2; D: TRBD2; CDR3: CASTLAGNTGELFF; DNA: TGTGCCAGTACGCTAGCGGGGAACACCGGGGAGCTGTTTTTT
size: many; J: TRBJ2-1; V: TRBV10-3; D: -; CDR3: CAISLGLLNEQFF; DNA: TGTGCCATCAGCCTCGGACTCCTCAATGAGCAGTTCTTC
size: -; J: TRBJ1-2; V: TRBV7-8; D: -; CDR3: CASSSNPGARGYTF; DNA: TGTGCCAGCAGCTCCAACCCGGGGGCGAGAGGCTACACCTTC
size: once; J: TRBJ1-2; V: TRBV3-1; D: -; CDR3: CASSQRAYYGHTF; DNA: TGTGCCAGCAGCCAGCGTGCGTACTATGGCCACACCTTC
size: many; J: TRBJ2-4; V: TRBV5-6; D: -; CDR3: CASSSGRGSKYF; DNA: TGTGCCAGCAGCTCGGGACGCGGCTCTAAGTACTTC
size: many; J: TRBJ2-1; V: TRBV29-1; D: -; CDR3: CSVGFAPTYNEQFF; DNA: TGCAGCGTTGGGTTCGCTCCCACCTACAATGAGCAGTTCTTC